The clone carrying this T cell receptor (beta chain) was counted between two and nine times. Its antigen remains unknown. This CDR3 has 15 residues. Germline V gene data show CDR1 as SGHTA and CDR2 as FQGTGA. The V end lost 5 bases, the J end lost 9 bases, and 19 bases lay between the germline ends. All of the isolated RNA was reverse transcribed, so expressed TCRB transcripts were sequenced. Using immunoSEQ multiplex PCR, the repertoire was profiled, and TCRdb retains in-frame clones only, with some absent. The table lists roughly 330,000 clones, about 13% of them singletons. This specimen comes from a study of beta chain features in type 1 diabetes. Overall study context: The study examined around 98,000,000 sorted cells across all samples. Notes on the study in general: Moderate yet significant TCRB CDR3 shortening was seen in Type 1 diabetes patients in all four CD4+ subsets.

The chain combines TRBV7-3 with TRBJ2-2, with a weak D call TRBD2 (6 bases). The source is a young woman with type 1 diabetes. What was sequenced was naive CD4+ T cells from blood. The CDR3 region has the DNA TGTGCCAGCAGCCCCTCCCGGTCGGGAGCCCGGGAGCTGTTTTTT. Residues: CASSPSRSGARELFF.